The T cell receptor (beta chain) described here comes from a study of post-analysis software for immune sequencing data. About this clonotype itself: The antigen remains undetermined.

Incorporated into the TCR beta cDNA libraries were unique molecular identifiers, which served to reduce PCR and sequencing biases. TCRdb re-called the PCR reads with MiXCR, one entry per CDR3 protein. The data show under 650,000 distinct CDR3 sequences, about 44% seen once. Study-level results: The study found TRBV5-6, TRBV5-1 and TRBV20-1 among a handful of TRBV segments more frequent in patients than controls.

The CDR3 loop spans 15 amino acids. V lost 5 bases to trimming and J lost 4 bases, with 15 bases between them. Germline V lookup: CDR1 MNHEY, CDR2 SMNVEV (reference sequence). The receptor's source is a girl between 5 and 17 years old with multiple sclerosis. Sequenced input: blood. The rearrangement uses TRBV27 and TRBJ1-5; D remains unclear. CDR3 region: CASSLGMGANQPQHF. CDR3 nucleotides: TGTGCCAGCAGTCTTGGTATGGGCGCTAATCAGCCCCAGCATTTT.